A selection of T cell receptor beta chains follows, all from one sample in a study of patients and donors after allogeneic stem cell transplantation. TCRdb re-analysed the RT-PCR reads in MiXCR, keeping a single row per CDR3 protein. The data hold roughly 960,000 distinct CDR3 sequences, with more than 15% observed a single time. Sequenced sample: blood, either unsorted or a sorted T cell fraction (not recorded which). These receptors were taken from a human donor who was either an allogeneic HSCT recipient or a stem cell or donor lymphocyte infusion donor (not recorded which). It is not recorded whose cells these are; they may come from a transplant donor. CDR3s include the opening cysteine and the closing phenylalanine or tryptophan. A D gene is named only where the DNA matches it firmly. Rows may omit the clone size; those that give it use once, few, many or a size class.

TRBV5-1	few	TRBJ1-3	NA	CASSAWIAGTGGNTIYF	TGCGCCAGCAGCGCGTGGATCGCCGGGACTGGAGGAAACACCATATATTTT
TRBV7-3	few	TRBJ2-2	TRBD2	CASSYRAGNSGELFF	TGTGCCAGCAGCTACCGAGCGGGAAATTCCGGGGAGCTGTTTTTT
TRBV7-2	few	TRBJ2-5	NA	CASSLRGTSSETQYF	TGTGCCAGCAGCTTAAGGGGCACTAGCTCGGAGACCCAGTACTTC
TRBV20-1	NA	TRBJ2-5	TRBD2	CSARDLSGGLETQYF	TGCAGTGCTAGAGATTTAAGCGGGGGGTTGGAGACCCAGTACTTC
TRBV10-3	NA	TRBJ1-2	NA	CAISVREYGYTF	TGTGCCATCAGTGTACGGGAATATGGCTACACCTTC
TRBV12-3/TRBV12-4	few	TRBJ2-1	NA	CASSGQGGWNEQFF	TGTGCCAGCAGTGGGCAGGGGGGTTGGAATGAGCAGTTCTTC
TRBV2	few	TRBJ2-6	NA	CASSDRVTSGANVLTF	TGTGCCAGCAGTGACAGAGTTACCTCTGGGGCCAACGTCCTGACTTTC
TRBV29-1	NA	TRBJ2-7	NA	CSVEAEQGHYEQYF	TGCAGCGTTGAAGCCGAGCAGGGGCACTACGAGCAGTACTTC
TRBV11-2	few	TRBJ2-7	TRBD2	CASSSGGVGSYEQYF	TGTGCCAGCAGCTCCGGGGGGGTAGGATCCTACGAGCAGTACTTC
TRBV30	NA	TRBJ2-5	NA	CAWVNGETQYF	TGTGCCTGGGTTAATGGGGAGACCCAGTACTTC
TRBV7-3	NA	TRBJ1-2	NA	CASSYTPGYGYTF	TGTGCCAGCAGTTATACCCCAGGGTATGGCTACACCTTC
TRBV25-1	few	TRBJ2-2	NA	CASRGSGSNTGELFF	TGTGCCAGCAGGGGGAGCGGGTCGAACACCGGGGAGCTGTTTTTT
TRBV28	NA	TRBJ1-5	NA	CASSPSGRRGSNQPQHF	TGTGCCAGCAGCCCTTCTGGTAGGCGGGGGAGCAATCAGCCCCAGCATTTT
TRBV6-1	few	TRBJ2-3	TRBD2	CASALGGGRTDTQYF	TGTGCCAGCGCCCTCGGGGGGGGGCGGACAGATACGCAGTATTTT
TRBV20-1	few	TRBJ2-3	TRBD1	CSARRQGQDTQYF	TGCAGTGCTAGGCGACAGGGACAAGATACGCAGTATTTT
TRBV6-1	NA	TRBJ2-3	TRBD2	CASSQLAGGVSDTQYF	TGTGCCAGCAGCCAACTAGCGGGGGGGGTGTCAGATACGCAGTATTTT
TRBV19	NA	TRBJ2-1	NA	CASRDSRAAYNEQFF	TGTGCGAGTAGGGATTCAAGGGCGGCATACAATGAGCAGTTCTTC
TRBV15	few	TRBJ1-1	NA	CATSWRIGGVRDTEAFF	TGTGCCACCAGTTGGCGCATCGGGGGGGTTCGGGACACTGAAGCTTTCTTT
TRBV20-1	few	TRBJ1-2	NA	CSTIQGRNYGYTF	TGCAGTACAATACAGGGTAGGAACTATGGCTACACCTTC
TRBV20-1	few	TRBJ2-7	TRBD1	CSARTPGQRPYEQYF	TGCAGTGCTAGAACACCGGGACAGCGACCCTACGAGCAGTACTTC
TRBV12-3/TRBV12-4	many	TRBJ2-3	TRBD2	CASSSRTSGGEGGDTQYF	TGTGCCAGCAGTTCCAGGACTAGCGGGGGTGAGGGGGGAGATACGCAGTATTTT
TRBV27	NA	TRBJ1-1	NA	CASTQVGDTEAFF	TGTGCCAGCACCCAGGTGGGAGACACTGAAGCTTTCTTT
TRBV27	few	TRBJ1-2	NA	CASSPLRDVTNYGYTF	TGTGCCAGCAGTCCCCTCCGGGACGTTACTAACTATGGCTACACCTTC
TRBV6-1	NA	TRBJ2-7	NA	CASNTQELHSYEQYF	TGTGCCAGCAATACACAGGAACTCCACTCCTACGAGCAGTACTTC
TRBV20-1	NA	TRBJ2-4	NA	CSAHNRRQALAKNIQYF	TGCAGTGCACACAACCGACGACAGGCGCTGGCCAAAAACATTCAGTACTTC
TRBV6-1	few	TRBJ2-2	NA	CASSAFVQGLGRNTGELFF	TGTGCCAGCAGTGCATTTGTCCAGGGTTTAGGGAGGAACACCGGGGAGCTGTTTTTT
TRBV11-2	many	TRBJ2-7	TRBD1	CASSPQNRGYSYEQYF	TGTGCCAGCAGCCCTCAAAACAGGGGATACTCCTACGAGCAGTACTTC
TRBV12-3/TRBV12-4	NA	TRBJ2-7	NA	CASSLGDGGRSKTYEQYF	TGTGCCAGCAGTTTAGGGGACGGTGGACGGAGTAAAACCTACGAGCAGTACTTC
TRBV6-1	few	TRBJ2-3	NA	CASSPQGLASTDTQYF	TGTGCCAGCAGTCCCCAGGGACTGGCTAGCACAGATACGCAGTATTTT
TRBV20-1	NA	TRBJ2-7	TRBD1	CSARDYRQGDDEQYF	TGCAGTGCTAGAGATTACAGACAGGGAGATGACGAGCAGTACTTC
TRBV21-1	NA	TRBJ2-1	NA	CASRYLAGDNEQFF	TGTGCCAGCAGGTATCTAGCGGGAGACAATGAGCAGTTCTTC
TRBV24-1	NA	TRBJ1-1	NA	CATRWGVTEAFF	TGTGCCACCCGGTGGGGGGTCACTGAAGCTTTCTTT
TRBV11-3	NA	TRBJ2-1	NA	CASSLVRGVGRGQFF	TGTGCCAGCAGCTTAGTCAGGGGGGTAGGTAGAGGGCAGTTCTTC
TRBV4-1	NA	TRBJ2-1	TRBD1	CASSQGGQGMNEQFF	TGCGCCAGCAGCCAAGGGGGACAGGGTATGAATGAGCAGTTCTTC
TRBV6-1	few	TRBJ1-5	NA	CASSEKANQPQHF	TGTGCCAGCAGTGAAAAGGCCAATCAGCCCCAGCATTTT
TRBV20-1	NA	TRBJ2-1	TRBD2	CSARLAGTVYNEQFF	TGCAGTGCGCGACTAGCGGGGACGGTGTACAATGAGCAGTTCTTC
TRBV3-1	NA	TRBJ2-4	NA	CASSGTKGRDIQYF	TGTGCCAGCAGCGGGACCAAAGGGCGGGACATTCAGTACTTC
TRBV5-1	few	TRBJ2-3	TRBD2	CASSLELAGSTDTQYF	TGCGCCAGCAGCTTGGAACTAGCGGGAAGCACAGATACGCAGTATTTT
TRBV12-3/TRBV12-4	few	TRBJ2-3	TRBD2	CASMGLAGDSDTQYF	TGTGCCAGCATGGGACTAGCGGGGGATTCAGATACGCAGTATTTT
TRBV5-1	many	TRBJ2-7	NA	CASSLSGEVYEQYF	TGCGCCAGCAGCTTGTCCGGGGAGGTCTACGAGCAGTACTTC
TRBV12-3/TRBV12-4	few	TRBJ1-5	NA	CASSLNGNSNQPQHF	TGTGCCAGCAGTTTAAACGGAAATAGCAATCAGCCCCAGCATTTT
TRBV29-1	few	TRBJ1-1	NA	CSATPASTEAFF	TGCAGCGCTACCCCAGCCAGCACTGAAGCTTTCTTT
TRBV28	NA	TRBJ2-7	NA	CASSRTGREQYF	TGTGCCAGCAGTAGAACGGGGAGGGAGCAGTACTTC
TRBV7-2	NA	TRBJ2-1	NA	CASSLDGHPPNEQFF	TGTGCCAGCAGCTTAGACGGACACCCACCCAATGAGCAGTTCTTC
TRBV29-1	NA	TRBJ2-7	TRBD2	CSVAPRTSLAEQYF	TGCAGCGTAGCGCCCCGGACTAGCCTCGCCGAGCAGTACTTC
TRBV7-9	few	TRBJ1-2	TRBD1	CASSFPGQDVYGYTF	TGTGCCAGCAGCTTTCCGGGACAGGACGTCTATGGCTACACCTTC
TRBV5-1	NA	TRBJ1-1	NA	CASSAGSRQTEAFF	TGCGCCAGCAGCGCCGGGTCCCGGCAAACTGAAGCTTTCTTT